A selection of T cell receptor beta chains follows, all from one sample in a study of shared clonotypes between healthy human individuals. TCRdb's table, derived via immunoSEQ multiplex PCR, lists solely in-frame clones and lacks some. In the table there are hundreds of thousands of clones, 80% to 95% of which are singletons. Sequenced sample: naive CD8+ T cells sorted from blood. These receptors were taken from a man younger than 40 in good health. Each CDR3 is given with its conserved first and last residue. D genes are given only for firm matches. Size values are once, few and many counts, or a class for expanded clones, and some rows have none.

J gene | D gene | clone size | V gene | CDR3 protein | CDR3 DNA
TRBJ2-1 | TRBD1 | . | TRBV2 | CAILGTGGPSSYNEQFF | TGTGCCATCTTAGGGACAGGGGGCCCGAGCTCCTACAATGAGCAGTTCTTC
TRBJ2-7 | . | . | TRBV20-1 | CSARDRLEQYF | TGCAGTGCTAGAGATCGCCTCGAGCAGTACTTC
TRBJ1-5 | TRBD1 | . | TRBV29-1 | CSVELTGASNQPQHF | TGCAGCGTTGAACTGACAGGGGCTAGCAATCAGCCCCAGCATTTT
TRBJ2-7 | TRBD1 | few | TRBV27 | CASSLQGDEQYF | TGTGCCAGCAGTTTACAGGGGGACGAGCAGTACTTC
TRBJ2-1 | . | . | TRBV10-3 | CAIRLAGVYNEQFF | TGTGCCATCAGACTGGCAGGGGTTTACAATGAGCAGTTCTTC
TRBJ2-7 | TRBD1 | . | TRBV19 | CASSMGTGYEQYF | TGTGCCAGTAGTATGGGGACAGGGTACGAGCAGTACTTC
TRBJ2-7 | . | once | TRBV7-9 | CASRPPGREVKQYF | TGTGCCAGCAGACCGCCGGGCCGTGAGGTAAAGCAGTACTTC
TRBJ2-7 | . | many | TRBV28 | CASRDLTYEQYF | TGTGCCAGCCGGGACTTGACCTACGAGCAGTACTTC
TRBJ2-7 | . | . | TRBV7-9 | CASSRMSGEQYF | TGTGCCAGCAGCCGAATGTCGGGAGAGCAGTACTTC
TRBJ2-4 | . | . | TRBV2 | CASVGSGRGIAKNIQYF | TGTGCCAGCGTGGGGAGCGGGCGGGGTATAGCCAAAAACATTCAGTACTTC
TRBJ2-5 | TRBD2 | . | TRBV19 | CASRMSSGNPAGTQYF | TGTGCCAGCCGCATGTCTAGCGGAAACCCCGCCGGGACCCAGTACTTC
TRBJ1-5 | . | . | TRBV30 | CAWSVPQGRQPQHF | TGTGCCTGGAGTGTACCGCAGGGGCGTCAGCCCCAGCATTTT
TRBJ2-7 | TRBD2 | . | TRBV7-9 | CAAGDWYEQYF | TGTGCCGCGGGGGATTGGTACGAGCAGTACTTC
TRBJ2-7 | . | . | TRBV28 | CASRAVSVTTYYEQYF | TGTGCCAGCAGGGCCGTGTCGGTCACAACCTACTACGAGCAGTACTTC
TRBJ2-7 | TRBD1 | . | TRBV6-5 | CASSYLGQDEQYF | TGTGCCAGCAGTTACCTGGGACAGGACGAGCAGTACTTC
TRBJ2-1 | . | . | TRBV28 | CASMTRTGYNEQFF | TGTGCCAGTATGACCCGTACCGGGTACAATGAGCAGTTCTTC
TRBJ2-1 | TRBD1 | once | TRBV6-6 | CASSSGQGVKQFF | TGTGCCAGCAGTTCAGGACAGGGCGTGAAGCAGTTCTTC
TRBJ1-5 | TRBD1 | once | TRBV29-1 | CSVRTGHQPQHF | TGCAGCGTTCGGACAGGCCATCAGCCCCAGCATTTT
TRBJ1-5 | TRBD1 | . | TRBV10-2 | CASSTSGGEGQPQHF | TGCGCCAGCAGTACCTCAGGGGGTGAGGGTCAGCCCCAGCATTTT
TRBJ1-1 | . | . | TRBV7-9 | CASSHTGTVKNTEAFF | TGTGCCAGCAGCCATACCGGGACGGTGAAGAACACTGAAGCTTTCTTT
TRBJ2-7 | TRBD1 | . | TRBV9 | CASSGTGPSYEQYF | TGTGCCAGCAGCGGGACAGGGCCCTCCTACGAGCAGTACTTC
TRBJ2-7 | . | . | TRBV2 | CASSEWGTESYEQYF | TGTGCCAGCAGTGAATGGGGGACTGAGTCCTACGAGCAGTACTTC
TRBJ2-3 | TRBD2 | . | TRBV2 | CASSERGTSGRSDTQYF | TGTGCCAGCAGTGAAAGGGGGACTAGCGGGAGGTCGGATACGCAGTATTTT
TRBJ2-7 | . | . | TRBV2 | CASSESVLREQYF | TGTGCCAGCAGTGAATCCGTTCTCCGCGAGCAGTACTTC
TRBJ2-7 | . | . | TRBV4-1 | CASSPAGLNEQYF | TGCGCCAGCAGCCCCGCCGGTTTAAACGAGCAGTACTTC
TRBJ2-5 | . | . | TRBV11-2 | CASSLVLKQETQYF | TGTGCCAGCAGCTTAGTCCTGAAACAAGAGACCCAGTACTTC
TRBJ2-2 | . | . | TRBV18 | CASSPPGGTNTGELFF | TGTGCCAGCTCACCACCGGGAGGCACGAACACCGGGGAGCTGTTTTTT
TRBJ1-2 | TRBD1 | . | TRBV6-1 | CASSEGLAGGNYGYTF | TGTGCCAGCAGTGAAGGTCTGGCAGGGGGAAACTATGGCTACACCTTC
TRBJ2-1 | TRBD2 | . | TRBV13 | CASSLLAGEFVVDEQFF | TGTGCCAGCAGCTTACTAGCGGGAGAATTCGTAGTGGATGAGCAGTTCTTC
TRBJ2-5 | . | . | TRBV5-6 | CASSPLQLGGGETQYF | TGTGCCAGCAGCCCCCTGCAACTGGGGGGAGGAGAGACCCAGTACTTC
TRBJ1-4 | TRBD1 | . | TRBV25-1 | CASSPFGQGGVKLFF | TGTGCCAGCAGCCCCTTCGGACAGGGCGGAGTAAAACTGTTTTTT
TRBJ2-7 | TRBD1 | . | TRBV19 | CASSTFRTGSSYEQYF | TGTGCCAGTAGTACGTTCCGGACAGGGAGCTCCTACGAGCAGTACTTC
TRBJ2-2 | TRBD1 | . | TRBV25-1 | CASSVGDREFGELFF | TGTGCCAGCAGTGTCGGGGACAGGGAGTTCGGGGAGCTGTTTTTT
TRBJ1-4 | . | . | TRBV27 | CASSSSPGLNEKLFF | TGTGCCAGCAGTTCTAGCCCCGGACTAAATGAAAAACTGTTTTTT
TRBJ2-3 | TRBD1 | . | TRBV7-8 | CASSHRTGLSTDTQYF | TGTGCCAGCAGCCACCGGACAGGGTTGAGCACAGATACGCAGTATTTT
TRBJ2-7 | . | . | TRBV5-6 | CASSSPPGGKYF | TGTGCCAGCAGCTCCCCACCCGGAGGGAAGTACTTC
TRBJ2-1 | TRBD1 | once | TRBV27 | CASSSRGHEQFF | TGTGCCAGCAGTTCTAGGGGGCATGAGCAGTTCTTC
TRBJ2-7 | TRBD2 | . | TRBV4-2 | CASSQEWEGLTYEQYF | TGTGCCAGCAGCCAAGAGTGGGAGGGCCTTACTTACGAGCAGTACTTC